A single sample is the source of the 21 T cell receptor beta chains below, sequenced in a study of cytomegalovirus exposure and HLA in healthy donors. Primers included in the PCR were 60 Vbeta and 13 Jbeta primers. The data were produced by immunoSEQ multiplex PCR, yet TCRdb's version contains in-frame clones alone and is incomplete. The sample lists approximately 100,000 clones, more than 75% occurring once. The specimen sequenced was PBMCs. The receptors originated from a woman in her thirties or forties in good health and CMV-seropositive.

CDR3: CASSLHRGEEKLFF. Written as DNA, the CDR3 is TGTGCCAGCAGCTTGCACAGGGGAGAGGAAAAACTGTTTTTT. The chain uses TRBV7-9 and TRBJ1-4; TRBD1 matches at 7 bases. After removal of 3 bases from V and 8 bases from J, the junction contained 6 bases not matched to a gene. The CDR3 has 14 amino acids. The germline V gene encodes CDR1 SEHNR and CDR2 FQNEAQ (reference sequence). Using reference TRBV7-9 and TRBJ1-4 for the parts outside the CDR3, the full variable domain is DTGVSQNPRHKITKRGQNVTFRCDPISEHNRLYWYRQTLGQGPEFLTYFQNEAQLEKSRLLSDRFSAERPKGSFSTLEIQRTEQGDSAMYLCASSLHRGEEKLFFGSGTQLSVL.

This chain joins TRBV9 and TRBJ2-1; D perhaps matches TRBD2 (5 bases). Trimming shortened V by 0 bases and J by 2 bases, and 6 bases separated the two germline ends. Germline CDR1 SGDLS, CDR2 YYNGEE. This CDR3 is built from 14 residues. The CDR3 spells CASSVGGTYNEQFF. As DNA, the CDR3 is TGTGCCAGCAGCGTAGGAGGGACCTACAATGAGCAGTTCTTC.

Only one count was recorded for this clone. V gene TRBV5-1 combines with J gene TRBJ1-2; D might be TRBD1 (5 bases). This CDR3 is 13 amino acids long. V was shortened by 0 bases and J by 6 bases, with 9 bases between the two germline ends. CDR1 and CDR2 from the germline V gene are SGHRS and YFSETQ. This CDR3 is CASSLGTMDGYTF. Here the CDR3 DNA reads TGCGCCAGCAGCTTGGGGACAATGGATGGCTACACCTTC.

The rearrangement links TRBV25-1 to TRBJ2-7; TRBD1 matches 9 bases. The trim removed 6 bases at V and 5 bases at J, leaving 5 bases unmatched. This CDR3 contains 13 residues. Looked up from germline, CDR1 is MGHDK and CDR2 is SYGVNS. This CDR3 is CASSLGQGHEQYF. CDR3 bases: TGTGCCAGCAGCTTGGGACAGGGCCACGAGCAGTACTTC.

This clone was observed many times. The chain joins TRBV5-1 to TRBJ2-4, with D possibly matching TRBD2 (6 bases). The germline CDR1 and CDR2 sequences are SGHRS and YFSETQ. Between the trimmed V and J ends, which lost 0 bases and 6 bases, there was a span of 10 bases. CDR3 size: 14 residues. CDR3 amino acids: CASSLAGDGNIQYF. The CDR3 nucleotides read TGCGCCAGCAGCTTGGCGGGGGACGGAAACATTCAGTACTTC.

The V and J genes are TRBV6-1 and TRBJ1-1; 7 positions match TRBD1. The CDR3 is made up of 11 amino acids. V trimming: 7 bases; J trimming: 9 bases; junction bases outside the gene matches: 5. Looked up from germline, CDR1 is MNHNS and CDR2 is SASEGT. Written as DNA, the CDR3 is TGTGCCAGCAACCTAGGGGGCAAAGCTTTCTTT. Translated: CASNLGGKAFF.

The V call is TRBV6-1, the J call TRBJ1-6, with D perhaps matching TRBD1 (5 bases). Germline lookup yields CDR1 MNHNS and CDR2 SASEGT. This CDR3 is 15 amino acids long. V was trimmed by 8 bases and J by 9 bases, leaving 20 bases between them. In DNA, the CDR3 is TGTGCCAGCCGAGAGTGGGGCTCGGATTTTTCACCCCTCCACTTT. Amino acids: CASREWGSDFSPLHF.

This clone showed up just once. The V and J genes are TRBV5-1 and TRBJ2-1, with D tentatively TRBD1 (5 bases). The germline CDR1 and CDR2 sequences are SGHRS and YFSETQ. V was shortened by 0 bases and J by 2 bases, with 9 bases between the two germline ends. The CDR3 sequence is 15 residues long. The CDR3 coding sequence is TGCGCCAGCAGCTTGGACAGGCTTACCTACAATGAGCAGTTCTTC. Encoded protein: CASSLDRLTYNEQFF.

The chain joins TRBV5-1 to TRBJ1-1; D is possibly TRBD1 (5 bases). The CDR3 runs to 15 residues. V lost 0 bases and J lost 0, with 9 bases in between. CDR1 is SGHRS, CDR2 YFSETQ, per germline. CDR3 coding DNA: TGCGCCAGCAGCTTGGGACAGAACATGAACACTGAAGCTTTCTTT. Protein sequence: CASSLGQNMNTEAFF.

Worth noting for this clone: At one end, the junction sequence differs from germline, possibly due to a read error. The chain carries TRBV5-6 and TRBJ2-6, with 8 bases identical to TRBD1. The CDR3 extends over 17 amino acids. CDR1 and CDR2 from the germline V gene are SGHDT and YYEEEE. CDR3 loop: CASRRVDQGAGANVLTF. The CDR3 DNA reads as TGTGCCAGCAGACGTGTTGATCAGGGGGCTGGCGCCAACGTCCTGACTTTC.

This clone was seen only a few times. This chain joins TRBV28 and TRBJ1-5, with a possible D match to TRBD1 (6 bases). CDR1 is MDHEN, CDR2 SYDVKM, per germline. The CDR3 runs 13 residues. Trimming removed 6 bases from V and 1 base from J, with 7 bases in between. Written as DNA, the CDR3 is TGTGCCAGCAGACAGGGAAGCAATCAGCCCCAGCATTTT. It translates to CASRQGSNQPQHF.

The genes are TRBV2 and TRBJ2-5; no clear D gene. Trimming removed 4 bases from V and 5 bases from J, with 11 bases in between. The germline V gene encodes CDR1 SNHLY and CDR2 FYNNEI. The length of the CDR3 is 13 residues. Here the CDR3 DNA reads TGTGCCAGCAGTGCATTCGGTACCGAGACCCAGTACTTC. It is translated as CASSAFGTETQYF.

The table lists this clone with a few counts. The rearrangement links TRBV5-6 to TRBJ1-1; D gene uncertain. The CDR3 has 12 residues. Germline CDR1 reads SGHDT; CDR2 reads YYEEEE. Trimming took 4 bases from V and 5 from J, leaving 9 bases between them. CDR3 protein: CASSGEETEAFF. The CDR3 DNA reads TGTGCCAGCAGCGGTGAGGAAACTGAAGCTTTCTTT.

This clone was seen only once. J is TRBJ2-1 and V is TRBV6-6; the match to TRBD2 covers 9 bases. The CDR3 contains 15 residues. Per germline, CDR1 MNHNY and CDR2 SVGAGI (reference sequence). The J segment lost 2 bases and the V segment lost 5 bases, leaving 4 bases of the junction unmatched. The CDR3 DNA reads as TGTGCCAGCAGTATTTTAGCGGGGGCCTACAATGAGCAGTTCTTC. Amino acids: CASSILAGAYNEQFF.

The chain recombines TRBV10-3 with TRBJ2-2; D is perhaps TRBD2 (6 bases). V lost 7 bases and J lost 3, with 18 bases in between. This CDR3 is 16 amino acids long. Germline CDR1 reads ENHRY; CDR2 reads SYGVKD. DNA of the CDR3: TGTGCCATCATGGGCAGGCCCGGGGGAGACACCGGGGAGCTGTTTTTT. Encoded protein: CAIMGRPGGDTGELFF.

The gene calls are TRBV2 and TRBJ2-7, with D perhaps matching TRBD1 (6 bases). Germline V gene data show CDR1 as SNHLY and CDR2 as FYNNEI. V was clipped by 5 bases and J by 4 bases, with 15 bases between them. The CDR3 has 14 residues. CDR3 in amino acids: CASSRDTLLYEQYF. The CDR3 DNA reads TGTGCCAGCAGTAGGGACACCCTTTTATACGAGCAGTACTTC.

This rearrangement joins TRBV5-8 to TRBJ1-2; D might be TRBD1 (5 bases). The germline V gene encodes CDR1 SGHTS and CDR2 YDEGEE. The CDR3 loop spans 13 amino acids. V was shortened by 7 bases and J by 4 bases, with 14 bases between the two germline ends. CDR3 coding DNA: TGTGCCAGCGCGGAGGAGGGGATCTATGGCTACACCTTC. As protein: CASAEEGIYGYTF.

CDR3 in DNA: TGTGCCAGCAGCTCGCCGGGACAGTCGAACACCGGGGAGCTGTTTTTT. Its translation: CASSSPGQSNTGELFF. The chain joins TRBV5-8 to TRBJ2-2; 7 bases align to TRBD1. After removal of 3 bases from V and 0 bases from J, the junction contained 5 bases not matched to a gene. Germline loops: CDR1 SGHTS, CDR2 YDEGEE. The CDR3 covers 16 residues.

This clone was counted once. The rearrangement links TRBV19 to TRBJ1-5; TRBD1 matches at 9 bases. The ends lost 9 bases at V and 7 bases at J; junction bases unmatched: 7. The CDR3 sequence is 13 residues long. CDR1 and CDR2 from the germline V gene are LNHDA and SQIVND (reference sequence). Written as DNA, the CDR3 is TGTGCCAGCGGGACAGGGCAAGGCCAGCCCCAGCATTTT. Translated, it gives CASGTGQGQPQHF.

The CDR3 is CAWSVAGALRSTDTQYF. The CDR3 DNA follows: TGTGCCTGGAGTGTAGCGGGGGCTCTCCGAAGCACAGATACGCAGTATTTT. This chain links TRBV30 with TRBJ2-3; 8 bases map to TRBD2. The ends lost 0 bases at V and 0 bases at J; junction bases unmatched: 8. There are 17 residues in the CDR3. Per the germline V gene, CDR1 is GTSNPN and CDR2 is SVGIG (reference sequence). Based on the CDR3 plus reference TRBV30 and TRBJ2-3, the full variable domain is SQTIHQWPATLVQPVGSPLSLECTVEGTSNPNLYWYRQAAGRGLQLLFYSVGIGQISSEVPQNLSASRPQDRQFILSSKKLLLSDSGFYLCAWSVAGALRSTDTQYFGPGTRLTVL.

The J gene is TRBJ2-2, the V gene TRBV7-2, with 9 bases matching TRBD2. After removal of 5 bases from V and 2 bases from J, the junction contained 6 bases not matched to a gene. CDR3 length: 16 residues. Germline values: CDR1 SGHTA, CDR2 FQGNSA. The DNA of the CDR3 is TGTGCCAGCAGCCTACGGCGGGGGGGCAACACCGGGGAGCTGTTTTTT. It codes for CASSLRRGGNTGELFF.